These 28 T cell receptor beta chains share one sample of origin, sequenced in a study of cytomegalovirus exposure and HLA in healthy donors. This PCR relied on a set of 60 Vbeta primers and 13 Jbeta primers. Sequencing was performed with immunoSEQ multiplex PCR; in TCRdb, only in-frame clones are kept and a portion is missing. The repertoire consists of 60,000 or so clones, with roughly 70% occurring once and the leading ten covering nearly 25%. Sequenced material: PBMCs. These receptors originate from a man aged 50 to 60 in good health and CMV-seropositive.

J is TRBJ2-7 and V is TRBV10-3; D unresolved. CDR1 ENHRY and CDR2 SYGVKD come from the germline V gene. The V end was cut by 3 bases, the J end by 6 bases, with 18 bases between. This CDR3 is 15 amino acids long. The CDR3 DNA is TGTGCCATCAGTGACCGAACAGCAATACTCTCCGAGCAGTACTTC. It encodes CAISDRTAILSEQYF.

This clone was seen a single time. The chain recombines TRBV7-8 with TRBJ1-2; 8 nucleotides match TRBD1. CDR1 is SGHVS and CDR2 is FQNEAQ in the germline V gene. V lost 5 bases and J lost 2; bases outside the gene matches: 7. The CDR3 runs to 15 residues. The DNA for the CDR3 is TGTGCCAGCAGCCCCCACGGACAGGGCAACTATGGCTACACCTTC. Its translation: CASSPHGQGNYGYTF.

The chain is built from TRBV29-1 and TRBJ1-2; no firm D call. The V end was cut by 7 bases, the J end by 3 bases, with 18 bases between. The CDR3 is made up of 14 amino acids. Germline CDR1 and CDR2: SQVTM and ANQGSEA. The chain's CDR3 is CSAGRGATDYGYTF. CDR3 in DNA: TGCAGCGCCGGGAGAGGTGCGACTGACTATGGCTACACCTTC.

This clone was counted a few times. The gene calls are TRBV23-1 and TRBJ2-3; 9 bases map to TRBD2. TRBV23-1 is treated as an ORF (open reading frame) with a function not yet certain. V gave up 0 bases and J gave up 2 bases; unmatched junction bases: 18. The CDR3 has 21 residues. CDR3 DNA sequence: TGCGCCAGCAGTCAATCATTAGGGGCAGGGGTGATAGCGGGGGTCACAGATACGCAGTATTTT. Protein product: CASSQSLGAGVIAGVTDTQYF.

CDR3 residues: CASSIGPVGAGTPRRDQPQHF. CDR3 in DNA: TGTGCCAGTAGTATAGGACCAGTAGGGGCAGGGACACCCAGGCGAGATCAGCCCCAGCATTTT. This chain joins TRBV19 and TRBJ1-5; maybe TRBD1 (6 bases). CDR3 length equals 21 residues. The germline CDR1 and CDR2 sequences are LNHDA and SQIVND (reference sequence). Trimming took off 1 base at V and 5 bases at J, with 30 bases between the two ends.

The CDR3 is CASSYSGPEKLFF. CDR3 coding DNA: TGTGCCAGCAGTTACTCGGGGCCTGAAAAACTGTTTTTT. The V gene is TRBV6-5, the J gene TRBJ1-4; possibly TRBD1 for D (5 bases). Germline loops: CDR1 MNHEY, CDR2 SVGAGI. The CDR3 loop spans 13 amino acids. V was trimmed by 0 bases and J by 7 bases, leaving 6 bases between them.

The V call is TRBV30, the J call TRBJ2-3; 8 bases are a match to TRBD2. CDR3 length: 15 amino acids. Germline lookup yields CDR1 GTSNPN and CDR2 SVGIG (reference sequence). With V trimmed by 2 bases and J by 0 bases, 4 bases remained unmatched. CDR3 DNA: TGTGCCTGGAGTTTGGCTAGCGGGAGCACAGATACGCAGTATTTT. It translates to CAWSLASGSTDTQYF.

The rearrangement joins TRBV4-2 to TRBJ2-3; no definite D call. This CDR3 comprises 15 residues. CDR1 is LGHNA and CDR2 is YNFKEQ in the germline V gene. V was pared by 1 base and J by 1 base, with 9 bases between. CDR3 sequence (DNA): TGTGCCAGCAGCCAAGGGCACCCCGGCACAGATACGCAGTATTTT. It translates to CASSQGHPGTDTQYF.

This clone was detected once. DNA of the CDR3: TGTGCCAGCAGTTGGGCGCAGGCCTATGGCTACACCTTC. It codes for CASSWAQAYGYTF. The V call is TRBV28, the J call TRBJ1-2, with D hard to call. The germline CDR1 and CDR2 sequences are MDHEN and SYDVKM. V was shortened by 4 bases and J by 4 bases, with 10 bases between the two germline ends. This CDR3 has 13 residues.

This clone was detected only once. The DNA for the CDR3 is TGTGCCAGTAGTATAGCTGGACAGGACTACGAGCAGTACTTC. Residues: CASSIAGQDYEQYF. The V call is TRBV19, the J call TRBJ2-7, with 7 bases aligning to TRBD1. CDR1 is LNHDA and CDR2 is SQIVND in the germline V gene (reference sequence). Trimming cost V 1 base and J 3 bases; bases outside gene matches: 3. The CDR3 contains 14 residues.

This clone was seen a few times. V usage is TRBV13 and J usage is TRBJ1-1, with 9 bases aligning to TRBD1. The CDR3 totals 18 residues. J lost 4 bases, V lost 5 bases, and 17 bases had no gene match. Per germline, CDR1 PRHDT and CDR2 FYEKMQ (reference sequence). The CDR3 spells CASSPRGTGFWDVTEAFF. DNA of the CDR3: TGTGCCAGCAGCCCCAGGGGGACAGGGTTTTGGGATGTCACTGAAGCTTTCTTT.

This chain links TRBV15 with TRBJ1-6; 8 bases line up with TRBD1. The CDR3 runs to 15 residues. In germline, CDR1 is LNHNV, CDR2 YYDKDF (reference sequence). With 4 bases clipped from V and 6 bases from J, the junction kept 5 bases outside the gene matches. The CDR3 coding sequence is TGTGCCACCAGCATCGGGACAGGAGCTAATTCACCCCTCCACTTT. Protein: CATSIGTGANSPLHF.

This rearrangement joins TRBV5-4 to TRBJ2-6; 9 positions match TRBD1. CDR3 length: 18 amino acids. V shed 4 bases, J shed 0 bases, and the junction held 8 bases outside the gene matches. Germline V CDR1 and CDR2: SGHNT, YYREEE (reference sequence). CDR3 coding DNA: TGTGCCAGCAGCCCTCCGGGACAGGGTCCCTCTGGGGCCAACGTCCTGACTTTC. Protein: CASSPPGQGPSGANVLTF.

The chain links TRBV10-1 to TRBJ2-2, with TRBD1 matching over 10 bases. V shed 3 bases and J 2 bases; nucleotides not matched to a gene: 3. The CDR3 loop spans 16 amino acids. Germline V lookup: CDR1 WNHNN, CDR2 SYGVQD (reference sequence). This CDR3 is CASSDWDRGNTGELFF. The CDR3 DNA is TGCGCCAGCAGTGATTGGGACAGGGGTAACACCGGGGAGCTGTTTTTT.

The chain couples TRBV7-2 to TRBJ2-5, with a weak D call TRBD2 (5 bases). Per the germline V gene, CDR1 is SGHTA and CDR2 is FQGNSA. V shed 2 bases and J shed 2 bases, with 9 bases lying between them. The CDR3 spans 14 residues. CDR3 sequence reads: CASSLLGGQETQYF. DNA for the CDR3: TGTGCCAGCAGCTTATTGGGCGGGCAAGAGACCCAGTACTTC.

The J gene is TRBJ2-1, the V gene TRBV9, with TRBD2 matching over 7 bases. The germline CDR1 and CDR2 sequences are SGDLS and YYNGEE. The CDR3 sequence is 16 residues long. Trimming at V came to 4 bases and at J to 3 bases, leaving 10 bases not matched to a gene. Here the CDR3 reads CASSPGLGGIYNEQFF. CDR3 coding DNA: TGTGCCAGCAGCCCCGGCCTGGGAGGGATCTACAATGAGCAGTTCTTC.

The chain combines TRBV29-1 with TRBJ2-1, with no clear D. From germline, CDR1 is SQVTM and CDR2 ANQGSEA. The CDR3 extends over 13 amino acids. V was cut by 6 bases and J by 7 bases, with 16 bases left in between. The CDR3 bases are TGCAGCGTGGCCGAGACGGGTGGAAATGAGCAGTTCTTC. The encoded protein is CSVAETGGNEQFF.

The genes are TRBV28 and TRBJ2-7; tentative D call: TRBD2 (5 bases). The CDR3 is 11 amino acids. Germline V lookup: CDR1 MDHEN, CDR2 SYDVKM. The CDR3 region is CGISGAYEQYF. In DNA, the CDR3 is TGTGGTATAAGCGGTGCCTACGAGCAGTACTTC.

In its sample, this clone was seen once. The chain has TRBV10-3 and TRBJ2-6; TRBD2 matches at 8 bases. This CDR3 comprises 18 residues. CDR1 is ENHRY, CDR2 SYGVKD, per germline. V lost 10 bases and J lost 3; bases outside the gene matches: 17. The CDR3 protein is CATLRDRGGYIGANVLTF. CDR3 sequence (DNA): TGTGCCACCCTACGTGATCGCGGGGGGTATATTGGGGCCAACGTCCTGACTTTC.

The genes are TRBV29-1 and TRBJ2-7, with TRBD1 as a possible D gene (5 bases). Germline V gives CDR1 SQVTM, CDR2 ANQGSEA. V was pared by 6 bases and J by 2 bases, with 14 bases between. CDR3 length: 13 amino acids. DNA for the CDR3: TGCAGCGTGGGAACGGACAAGGCCTACGAGCAGTACTTC. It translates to CSVGTDKAYEQYF.

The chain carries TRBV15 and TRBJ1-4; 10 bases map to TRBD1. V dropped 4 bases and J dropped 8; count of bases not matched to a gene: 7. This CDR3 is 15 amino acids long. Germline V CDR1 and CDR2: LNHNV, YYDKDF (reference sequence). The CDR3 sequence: CATSTRQGAREKLFF. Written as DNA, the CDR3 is TGTGCCACCAGCACGAGACAGGGGGCGAGAGAAAAACTGTTTTTT.

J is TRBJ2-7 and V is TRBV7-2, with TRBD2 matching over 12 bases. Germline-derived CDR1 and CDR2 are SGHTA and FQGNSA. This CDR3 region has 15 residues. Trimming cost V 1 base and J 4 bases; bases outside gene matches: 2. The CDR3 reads CASSLGTSGIYEQYF. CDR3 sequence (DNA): TGTGCCAGCAGCTTAGGGACTAGCGGGATTTACGAGCAGTACTTC.

The CDR3 loop reads CASSTGTSGYNEQFF. The CDR3 nucleotides read TGTGCCAGCAGCACTGGGACTAGCGGTTACAATGAGCAGTTCTTC. The chain combines TRBV27 with TRBJ2-1, with TRBD2 matching 11 bases. Trimming cost V 6 bases and J 4 bases; bases outside gene matches: 5. The CDR3 is made up of 15 amino acids. Germline CDR1 MNHEY, CDR2 SMNVEV (reference sequence).

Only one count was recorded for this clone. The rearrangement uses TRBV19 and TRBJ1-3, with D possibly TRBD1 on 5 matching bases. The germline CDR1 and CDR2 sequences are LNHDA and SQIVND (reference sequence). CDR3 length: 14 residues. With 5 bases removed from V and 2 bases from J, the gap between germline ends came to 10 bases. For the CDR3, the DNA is TGTGCCAGTAGTTCGACAGCAACTGGAAACACCATATATTTT. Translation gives CASSSTATGNTIYF.

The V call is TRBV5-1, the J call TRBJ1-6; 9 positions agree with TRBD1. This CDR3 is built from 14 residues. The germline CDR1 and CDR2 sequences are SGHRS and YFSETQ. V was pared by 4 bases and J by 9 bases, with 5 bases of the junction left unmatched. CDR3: CASSETGGTSPLHF. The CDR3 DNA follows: TGCGCCAGCAGCGAAACAGGGGGCACTTCACCCCTCCACTTT.

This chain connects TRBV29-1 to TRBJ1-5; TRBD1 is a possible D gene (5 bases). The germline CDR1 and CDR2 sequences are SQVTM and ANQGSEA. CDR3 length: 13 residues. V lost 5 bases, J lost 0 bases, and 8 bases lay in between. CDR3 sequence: CSVSRDSNQPQHF. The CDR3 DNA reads TGCAGCGTTAGCAGGGATAGCAATCAGCCCCAGCATTTT.

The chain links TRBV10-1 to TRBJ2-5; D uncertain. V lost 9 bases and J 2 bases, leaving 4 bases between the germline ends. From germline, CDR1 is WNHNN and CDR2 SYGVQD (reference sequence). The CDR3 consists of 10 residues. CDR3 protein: CASPQETQYF. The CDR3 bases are TGCGCCAGTCCACAAGAGACCCAGTACTTC.

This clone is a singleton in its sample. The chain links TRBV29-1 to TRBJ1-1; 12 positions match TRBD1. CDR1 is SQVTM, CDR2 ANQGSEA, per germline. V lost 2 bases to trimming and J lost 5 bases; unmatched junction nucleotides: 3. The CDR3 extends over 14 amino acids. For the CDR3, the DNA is TGCAGCGTTGAACGGGACAGGGGGCGTACTGAAGCTTTCTTT. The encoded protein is CSVERDRGRTEAFF.